This T cell receptor (beta chain) was observed in a study of T cells in localized non-small cell lung cancer. The CDR3 contains 15 residues. V shed 2 bases, J shed 0 bases, and the junction held 2 bases outside the gene matches. The germline CDR1 and CDR2 sequences are SGHTA and FQGTGA. Assay used: immunoSEQ multiplex PCR; TCRdb lists only in-frame clones, some missing. This sample has 45,000 to 50,000 clones, with about 88% found just once. This TCR came from a man aged 40 to 70 with stage II lung adenocarcinoma. This sample comprised PBMCs, obtained before any cancer treatment. The chain recombines TRBV7-3 with TRBJ2-3, with TRBD1 matching 7 bases. The CDR3 loop reads CASSLGGQSTDTQYF. CDR3 sequence (DNA): TGTGCCAGCAGCTTAGGGGGACAGAGCACAGATACGCAGTATTTT.